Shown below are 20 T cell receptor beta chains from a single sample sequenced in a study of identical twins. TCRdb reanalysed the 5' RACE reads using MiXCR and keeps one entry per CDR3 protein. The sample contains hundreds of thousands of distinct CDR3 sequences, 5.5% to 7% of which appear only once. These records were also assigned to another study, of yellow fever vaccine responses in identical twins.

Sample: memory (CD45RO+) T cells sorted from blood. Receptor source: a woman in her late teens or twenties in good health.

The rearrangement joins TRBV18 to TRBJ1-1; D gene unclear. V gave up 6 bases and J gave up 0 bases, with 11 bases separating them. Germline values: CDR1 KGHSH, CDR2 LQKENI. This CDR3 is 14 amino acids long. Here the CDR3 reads CASSPKELNTEAFF. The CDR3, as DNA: TGTGCCAGCTCCCCTAAGGAACTGAACACTGAAGCTTTCTTT.

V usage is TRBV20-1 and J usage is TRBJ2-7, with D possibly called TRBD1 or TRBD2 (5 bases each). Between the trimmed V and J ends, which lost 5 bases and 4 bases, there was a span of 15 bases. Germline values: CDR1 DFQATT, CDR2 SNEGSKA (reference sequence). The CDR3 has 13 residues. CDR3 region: CSACPGPTYEQYF. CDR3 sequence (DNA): TGCAGTGCTTGCCCGGGACCGACGTACGAGCAGTACTTC.

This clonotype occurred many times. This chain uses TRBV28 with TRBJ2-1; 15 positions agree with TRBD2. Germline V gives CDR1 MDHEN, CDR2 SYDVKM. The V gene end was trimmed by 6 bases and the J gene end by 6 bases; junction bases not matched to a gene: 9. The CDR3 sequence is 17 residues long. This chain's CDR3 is CASSKLGLAGGSNEQFF. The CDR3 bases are TGTGCCAGCAGCAAACTGGGACTAGCGGGAGGTTCCAATGAGCAGTTCTTC.

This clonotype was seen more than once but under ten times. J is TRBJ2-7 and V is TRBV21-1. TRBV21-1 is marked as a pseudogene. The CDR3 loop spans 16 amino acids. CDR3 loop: CASSKAGRLVILEQYF. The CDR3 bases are TGTGCCAGCAGCAAAGCGGGCCGGCTTGTGATCCTCGAGCAGTACTTC.

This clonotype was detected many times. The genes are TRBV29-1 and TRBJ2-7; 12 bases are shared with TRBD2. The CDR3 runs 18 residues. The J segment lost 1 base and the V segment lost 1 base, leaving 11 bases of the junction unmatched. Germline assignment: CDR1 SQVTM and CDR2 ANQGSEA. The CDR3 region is CSVEAPLAGGPRSYEQYF. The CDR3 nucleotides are TGCAGCGTTGAAGCGCCTCTAGCGGGAGGGCCTAGATCCTACGAGCAGTACTTC.

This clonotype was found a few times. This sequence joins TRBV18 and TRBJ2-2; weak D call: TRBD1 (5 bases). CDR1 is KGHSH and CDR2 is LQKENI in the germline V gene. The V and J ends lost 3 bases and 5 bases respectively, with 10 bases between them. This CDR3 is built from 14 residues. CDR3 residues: CASSPQGITGELFF. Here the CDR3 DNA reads TGTGCCAGCTCACCTCAGGGAATAACCGGGGAGCTGTTTTTT.

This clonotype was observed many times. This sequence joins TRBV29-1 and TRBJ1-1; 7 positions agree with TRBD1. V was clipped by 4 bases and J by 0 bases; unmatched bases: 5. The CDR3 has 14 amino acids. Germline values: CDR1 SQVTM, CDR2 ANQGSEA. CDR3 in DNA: TGCAGCGTTGCCCCGACAGGGCTGAACACTGAAGCTTTCTTT. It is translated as CSVAPTGLNTEAFF.

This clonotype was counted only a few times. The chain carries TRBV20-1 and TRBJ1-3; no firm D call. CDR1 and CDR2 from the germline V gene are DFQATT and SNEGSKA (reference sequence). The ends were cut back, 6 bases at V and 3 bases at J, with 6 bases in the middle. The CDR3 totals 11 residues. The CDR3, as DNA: TGCAGTGCGGGAGTTGGAAACACCATATATTTT. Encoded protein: CSAGVGNTIYF.

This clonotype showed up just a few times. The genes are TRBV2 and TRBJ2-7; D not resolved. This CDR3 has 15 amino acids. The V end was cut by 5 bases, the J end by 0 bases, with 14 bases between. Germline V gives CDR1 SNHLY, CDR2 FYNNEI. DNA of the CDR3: TGTGCCAGCAGTAGACCGCAATCAAGCTCCTACGAGCAGTACTTC. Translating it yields CASSRPQSSSYEQYF. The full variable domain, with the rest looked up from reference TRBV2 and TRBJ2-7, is EPEVTQTPSHQVTQMGQEVILRCVPISNHLYFYWYRQILGQKVEFLVSFYNNEISEKSEIFDDQFSVERPDGSNFTLKIRSTKLEDSAMYFCASSRPQSSSYEQYFGPGTRLTVT.

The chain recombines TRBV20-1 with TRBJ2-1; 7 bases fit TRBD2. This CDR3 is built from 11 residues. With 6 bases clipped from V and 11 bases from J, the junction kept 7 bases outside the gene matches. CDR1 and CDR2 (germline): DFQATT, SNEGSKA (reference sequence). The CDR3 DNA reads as TGCAGTGCCCTAGCGGCGAACCAGCAGTTCTTC. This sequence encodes CSALAANQQFF.

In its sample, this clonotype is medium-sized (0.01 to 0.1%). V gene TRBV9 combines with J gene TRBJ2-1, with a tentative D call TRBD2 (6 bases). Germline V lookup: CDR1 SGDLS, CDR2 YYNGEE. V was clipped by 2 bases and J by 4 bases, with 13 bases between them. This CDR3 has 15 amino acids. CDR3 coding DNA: TGTGCCAGCAGCGTCTGGGCCAGCGGGTACAATGAGCAGTTCTTC. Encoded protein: CASSVWASGYNEQFF.

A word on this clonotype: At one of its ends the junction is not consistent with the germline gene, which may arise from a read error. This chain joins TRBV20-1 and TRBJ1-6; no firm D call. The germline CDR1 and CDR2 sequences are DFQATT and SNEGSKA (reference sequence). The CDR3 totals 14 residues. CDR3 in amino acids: CSARGVMENSHLHF. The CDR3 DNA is TGCAGTGCTAGAGGGGTTATGGAAAATTCACACCTCCACTTT.

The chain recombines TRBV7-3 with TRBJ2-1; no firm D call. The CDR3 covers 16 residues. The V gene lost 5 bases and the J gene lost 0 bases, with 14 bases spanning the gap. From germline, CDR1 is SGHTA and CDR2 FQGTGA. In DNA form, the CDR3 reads TGTGCCAGCAGCCCGGCGGAAGCGCGCTCCTACAATGAGCAGTTCTTC. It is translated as CASSPAEARSYNEQFF.

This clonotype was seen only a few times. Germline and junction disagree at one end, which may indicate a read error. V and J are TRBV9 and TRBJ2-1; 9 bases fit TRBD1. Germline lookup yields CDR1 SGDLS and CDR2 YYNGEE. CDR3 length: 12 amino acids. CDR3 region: CASSGRDRESIF. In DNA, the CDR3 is TGTGCCAGCAGCGGACGGGACAGGGAATCGATCTTC. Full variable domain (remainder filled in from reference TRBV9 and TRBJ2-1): DSGVTQTPKHLITATGQRVTLRCSPRSGDLSVYWYQQSLDQGLQFLIQYYNGEERAKGNILERFSAQQFPDLHSELNLSSLELGDSALYFCASSGRDRESIFGPGTRLTVL.

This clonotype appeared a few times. CDR3 bases: TGTGCCACCGCGGGGGGTTGGGGAGTAGATGAGCAGTTCTTC. This codes for CATAGGWGVDEQFF. The chain recombines TRBV27 with TRBJ2-1, with 8 bases aligning to TRBD2. The CDR3 has 14 amino acids. In germline, CDR1 is MNHEY, CDR2 SMNVEV (reference sequence). The J segment lost 8 bases and the V segment lost 10 bases, leaving 13 bases of the junction unmatched.

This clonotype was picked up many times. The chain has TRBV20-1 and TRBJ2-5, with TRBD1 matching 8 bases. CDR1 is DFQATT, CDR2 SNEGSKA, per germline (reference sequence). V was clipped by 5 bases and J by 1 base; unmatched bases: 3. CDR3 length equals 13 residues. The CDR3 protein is CSASGTGQETQYF. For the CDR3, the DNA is TGCAGTGCTTCCGGGACAGGCCAAGAGACCCAGTACTTC.

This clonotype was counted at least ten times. The CDR3, as DNA: TGCAGTGCAGCCTACGGGCAGTCTACCGGGGAGCTGTTTTTT. It specifies CSAAYGQSTGELFF. This chain joins TRBV20-1 and TRBJ2-2; D is unclear. The CDR3 runs to 14 residues. Germline V gene data show CDR1 as DFQATT and CDR2 as SNEGSKA (reference sequence). V was shortened by 6 bases and J by 5 bases, with 16 bases between the two germline ends.

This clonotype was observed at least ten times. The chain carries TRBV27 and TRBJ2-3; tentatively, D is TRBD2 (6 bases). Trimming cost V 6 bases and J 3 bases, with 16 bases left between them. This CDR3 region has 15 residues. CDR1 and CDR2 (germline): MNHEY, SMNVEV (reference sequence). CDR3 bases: TGTGCCAGCAGCCCGGTCTGGCGGGGTACAGATACGCAGTATTTT. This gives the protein CASSPVWRGTDTQYF.

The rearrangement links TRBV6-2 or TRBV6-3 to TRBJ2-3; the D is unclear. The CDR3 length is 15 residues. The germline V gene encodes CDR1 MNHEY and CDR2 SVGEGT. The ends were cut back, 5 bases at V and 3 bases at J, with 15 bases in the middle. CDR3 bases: TGTGCCAGCAGTGCGACGACACGATCTACAGATACGCAGTATTTT. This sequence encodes CASSATTRSTDTQYF.

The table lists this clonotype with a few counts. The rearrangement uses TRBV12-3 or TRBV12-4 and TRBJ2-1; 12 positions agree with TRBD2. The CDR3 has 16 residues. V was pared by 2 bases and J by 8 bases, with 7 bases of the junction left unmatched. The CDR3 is CASSLNGLAGGDEQFF. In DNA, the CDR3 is TGTGCCAGCAGTTTAAATGGTCTAGCGGGAGGGGATGAGCAGTTCTTC.